Here is one T cell receptor beta chain with its context. Assay used: immunoSEQ multiplex PCR; TCRdb lists only in-frame clones, some missing. Of 200,000 to 250,000 clones in the sample, 88% were seen once. The data derive from a study of blood T cell repertoires in COVID-19. J was trimmed by 3 bases and V by 5 bases; bases with no gene match: 3. The CDR3 totals 14 residues. In germline, CDR1 is MNHEY, CDR2 SVGAGI. This TCR was recovered from an older woman with acute or convalescent COVID-19. Source material: peripheral blood. This chain joins TRBV6-5 and TRBJ1-5, with TRBD1 matching 8 bases. For the CDR3, the DNA is TGTGCCAGCAGTAAGGGACAGGCCAATCAGCCCCAGCATTTT. Protein: CASSKGQANQPQHF.